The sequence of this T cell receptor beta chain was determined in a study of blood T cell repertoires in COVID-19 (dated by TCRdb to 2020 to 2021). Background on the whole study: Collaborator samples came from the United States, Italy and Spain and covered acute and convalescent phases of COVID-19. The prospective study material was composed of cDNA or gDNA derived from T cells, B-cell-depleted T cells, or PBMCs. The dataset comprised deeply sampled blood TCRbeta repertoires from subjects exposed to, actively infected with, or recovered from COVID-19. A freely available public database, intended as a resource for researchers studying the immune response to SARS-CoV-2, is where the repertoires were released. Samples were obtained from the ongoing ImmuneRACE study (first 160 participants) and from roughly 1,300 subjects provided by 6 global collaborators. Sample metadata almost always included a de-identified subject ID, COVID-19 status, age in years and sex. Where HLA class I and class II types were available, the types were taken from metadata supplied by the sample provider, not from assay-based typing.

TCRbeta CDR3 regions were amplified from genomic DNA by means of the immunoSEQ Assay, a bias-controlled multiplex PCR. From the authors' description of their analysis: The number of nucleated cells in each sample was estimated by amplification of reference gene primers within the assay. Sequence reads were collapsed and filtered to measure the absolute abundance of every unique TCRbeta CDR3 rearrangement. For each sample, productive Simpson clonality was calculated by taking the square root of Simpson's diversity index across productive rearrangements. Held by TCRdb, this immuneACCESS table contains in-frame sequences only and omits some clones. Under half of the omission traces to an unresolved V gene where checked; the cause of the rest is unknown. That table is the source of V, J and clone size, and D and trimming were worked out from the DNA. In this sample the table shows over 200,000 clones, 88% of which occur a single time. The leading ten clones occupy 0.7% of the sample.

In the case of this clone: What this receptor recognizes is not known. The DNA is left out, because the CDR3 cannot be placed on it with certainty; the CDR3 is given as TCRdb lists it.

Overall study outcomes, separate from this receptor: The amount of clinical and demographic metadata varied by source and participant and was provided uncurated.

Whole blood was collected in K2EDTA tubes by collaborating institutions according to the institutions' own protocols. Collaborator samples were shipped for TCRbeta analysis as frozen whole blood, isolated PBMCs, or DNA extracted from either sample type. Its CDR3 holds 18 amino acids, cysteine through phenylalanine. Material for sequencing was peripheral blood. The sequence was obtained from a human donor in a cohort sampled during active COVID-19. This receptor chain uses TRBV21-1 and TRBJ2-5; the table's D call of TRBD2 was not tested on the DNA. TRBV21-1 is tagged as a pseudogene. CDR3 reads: CASSKLGVGSGAQETQYF.